One sample yielded the 18 T cell receptor beta chains listed below, sequenced in a study of beta chain features in type 1 diabetes. Investigators reverse transcribed all isolated RNA, so they sequenced expressed TCRB transcripts. Here immunoSEQ multiplex PCR was the method, and the copy in TCRdb shows in-frame clones only, minus some. In the table there are 350,000 to 450,000 clones, roughly 16% of which are singletons. The sequencing sample was made of naive CD4+ T cells from blood. The receptor source for this set is a woman between 18 and 29 years old in good health.

This chain joins TRBV29-1 and TRBJ1-1, with D possibly TRBD1 on 5 matching bases. CDR1 and CDR2 (germline): SQVTM, ANQGSEA. The CDR3 runs 15 residues. V lost 3 bases to trimming and J lost 4 bases, with 18 bases between them. The CDR3 is CSVEVLRRGVTEAFF. As DNA, the CDR3 is TGCAGCGTTGAGGTCCTCCGGCGGGGGGTCACTGAAGCTTTCTTT.

The chain combines TRBV4-3 with TRBJ2-2, with 7 bases matching TRBD1. J gave up 6 bases and V 4 bases, and 5 bases lay outside the gene matches. The CDR3 is made up of 14 amino acids. Germline V gene sequence: CDR1 LGHNA, CDR2 YSLEER. CDR3 coding DNA: TGCGCCAGCAGCCGCCGCCAGGGGGCCGGGGAGCTGTTTTTT. Protein: CASSRRQGAGELFF.

This chain connects TRBV6-5 to TRBJ2-3; D is uncertain. CDR1 and CDR2 from the germline V gene are MNHEY and SVGAGI. CDR3 size: 15 residues. V was trimmed by 0 bases and J by 4 bases, leaving 11 bases between them. CDR3 nucleotide sequence: TGTGCCAGCAGTTACTCCAGAAGACGGGCAGATACGCAGTATTTT. It encodes CASSYSRRRADTQYF.

The table lists this clone with a few counts. V is TRBV28 and J is TRBJ2-3, with TRBD2 matching 9 bases. Germline loops: CDR1 MDHEN, CDR2 SYDVKM. Trimming at V came to 4 bases and at J to 6 bases, leaving 11 bases not matched to a gene. This CDR3 has 16 residues. CDR3 sequence reads: CASSSSAGGPPDTQYF. Written as DNA, the CDR3 is TGTGCCAGCAGTTCCTCAGCGGGAGGCCCTCCGGATACGCAGTATTTT. The full variable domain, with the rest looked up from reference TRBV28 and TRBJ2-3, is DVKVTQSSRYLVKRTGEKVFLECVQDMDHENMFWYRQDPGLGLRLIYFSYDVKMKEKGDIPEGYSVSREKKERFSLILESASTNQTSMYLCASSSSAGGPPDTQYFGPGTRLTVL.

In the case of this clone: This sample includes further DNA sequences coding for the same CDR3. The V call is TRBV20-1, the J call TRBJ2-5; perhaps TRBD2 as D (6 bases). CDR3 size: 11 residues. Germline V gene data show CDR1 as DFQATT and CDR2 as SNEGSKA (reference sequence). Trimming removed 6 bases from V and 5 bases from J, with 10 bases in between. CDR3 residues: CSARAGETQYF. The CDR3 DNA sequence: TGCAGTGCGAGGGCGGGGGAGACCCAGTACTTC.

This clone was observed a few times. This chain connects TRBV10-3 to TRBJ2-3, with a tentative D call TRBD1 (6 bases). Germline V gene sequence: CDR1 ENHRY, CDR2 SYGVKD. The CDR3 consists of 14 residues. Trimming left V 4 bases short and J 2 bases short, with 10 bases between. The CDR3 DNA sequence: TGTGCCATCAGTGTACAGGGCACCACAGATACGCAGTATTTT. This gives the protein CAISVQGTTDTQYF.

This clone has only a few counts. Different DNA sequences within this sample yield the same CDR3. The V and J genes are TRBV9 and TRBJ2-7; 11 positions match TRBD1. V gave up 2 bases and J gave up 6 bases; unmatched junction bases: 4. The germline V gene has CDR1 SGDLS and CDR2 YYNGEE. CDR3 length equals 14 residues. CDR3: CASSVGTGGSEQYF. CDR3 in DNA: TGTGCCAGCAGCGTGGGGACAGGGGGAAGCGAGCAGTACTTC.

This clone was observed a handful of times. The genes are TRBV29-1 and TRBJ1-1, with TRBD1 matching 8 bases. Germline values: CDR1 SQVTM, CDR2 ANQGSEA. CDR3 length: 15 residues. Trimming at V came to 0 bases and at J to 12 bases, leaving 15 bases not matched to a gene. The CDR3 loop is CSVEEPPGGRGRTFF. In DNA form, the CDR3 reads TGCAGCGTTGAAGAACCCCCAGGGGGCCGTGGAAGGACTTTCTTT.

In this sample, this clone turned up a few times. V and J are TRBV15 and TRBJ2-3; D perhaps matches TRBD1 (6 bases). The CDR3 totals 14 residues. Trimming removed 5 bases from V and 4 bases from J, with 13 bases in between. Germline assignment: CDR1 LNHNV and CDR2 YYDKDF (reference sequence). This chain's CDR3 is CATSRKTGADTQYF. The CDR3 nucleotides are TGTGCCACCAGCCGGAAGACAGGCGCAGATACGCAGTATTTT.

As DNA, the CDR3 is TGTGCCAGCTCACCTAAGGGACTAGCTACCGACGAGCAGTACTTC. Its translation is CASSPKGLATDEQYF. The chain links TRBV18 to TRBJ2-7; TRBD2 matches at 9 bases. With V trimmed by 3 bases and J by 5 bases, 8 bases remained unmatched. Germline V gene lookup returns CDR1 KGHSH and CDR2 LQKENI. The CDR3 spans 15 residues.

The chain uses TRBV20-1 and TRBJ2-3; D uncertain. The CDR3 loop spans 11 amino acids. Germline V gene lookup returns CDR1 DFQATT and CDR2 SNEGSKA (reference sequence). V was clipped by 3 bases and J by 6 bases, with 7 bases between them. The CDR3 DNA reads as TGCAGTGCTAGGAGCCGGGATACGCAGTATTTT. Protein product: CSARSRDTQYF.

The rearrangement uses TRBV30 and TRBJ2-7; 7 bases line up with TRBD1. CDR3 length: 13 amino acids. Germline lookup yields CDR1 GTSNPN and CDR2 SVGIG (reference sequence). V gave up 2 bases and J gave up 7 bases; unmatched junction bases: 8. The CDR3 spells CAWSRQGVVEQYF. In nucleotides, the CDR3 is TGTGCCTGGAGTAGGCAGGGGGTGGTTGAGCAGTACTTC.

The CDR3 nucleotides are TGTGCCAGCACCACTGGCGGGGCAGAGACCCAGTACTTC. Its protein is CASTTGGAETQYF. The V and J genes are TRBV6-5 and TRBJ2-5; possibly TRBD2 for D (6 bases). The V end lost 7 bases, the J end lost 4 bases, and 13 bases lay between the germline ends. Looked up from germline, CDR1 is MNHEY and CDR2 is SVGAGI. The CDR3 contains 13 residues.

The rearrangement joins TRBV28 to TRBJ2-5; TRBD1 is a possible D gene (6 bases). Germline lookup yields CDR1 MDHEN and CDR2 SYDVKM. V was clipped by 4 bases and J by 0 bases, with 12 bases between them. This CDR3 has 15 residues. The CDR3 DNA reads as TGTGCCAGCAGTTCCTACAGGGTGTACCAAGAGACCCAGTACTTC. Translating it yields CASSSYRVYQETQYF.

The gene calls are TRBV7-9 and TRBJ2-7, with D hard to call. The CDR3 sequence is 15 residues long. Germline CDR1 SEHNR, CDR2 FQNEAQ (reference sequence). Trimming pared 2 bases from V and 2 bases from J, leaving 13 bases between. The CDR3 spells CASSLLAGRPYEQYF. The CDR3 region has the DNA TGTGCCAGCAGCTTATTAGCCGGCAGACCCTACGAGCAGTACTTC.

The rearrangement joins TRBV5-1 to TRBJ2-2; 8 bases fit TRBD1. J gave up 6 bases and V 1 base, and 5 bases lay outside the gene matches. CDR1 is SGHRS, CDR2 YFSETQ, per germline. The length of the CDR3 is 15 residues. CDR3 bases: TGCGCCAGCAGCTTGCGGAGACAGGGGCCCGGGGAGCTGTTTTTT. Translation: CASSLRRQGPGELFF.

The chain carries TRBV9 and TRBJ1-4, with D hard to call. Trimming pared 0 bases from V and 8 bases from J, leaving 14 bases between. The CDR3 consists of 15 residues. CDR1 and CDR2 (germline): SGDLS, YYNGEE. The CDR3: CASSVVGSSQEKLFF. Written as DNA, the CDR3 is TGTGCCAGCAGCGTAGTAGGAAGTTCACAGGAAAAACTGTTTTTT.

There are a few counts of this clone. The CDR3, as DNA: TGTGCCACCAGCAGAGATGCGAGGGGGCCAAGTGAGCAGTACTTC. The encoded protein is CATSRDARGPSEQYF. V and J are TRBV15 and TRBJ2-7; 7 bases fit TRBD1. The CDR3 extends over 15 amino acids. Germline V lookup: CDR1 LNHNV, CDR2 YYDKDF (reference sequence). J lost 7 bases, V lost 0 bases, and 9 bases had no gene match.